This T cell receptor (beta chain) was captured in a study of blood T cell repertoires in COVID-19. About the study: The samples span acute and convalescent COVID-19 from the United States, Italy and Spain. T cells, B-cell-depleted T cells, or PBMCs provided the cDNA or gDNA that served as material.

With 2 bases removed from V and 8 bases from J, the gap between germline ends came to 9 bases. The CDR3 consists of 12 residues. Original methodology: Reference gene primer amplification gave nucleated cell count estimates. The data were produced by immunoSEQ multiplex PCR, yet TCRdb's version contains in-frame clones alone and is incomplete. The DNA gave D and trimming, while V, J and clone size come from that table. The sample lists 70,000 to 90,000 clones, 75% to 95% occurring once. Sequencing was performed on peripheral blood. The TCR sequence derives from a human donor in a cohort sampled during active COVID-19. V usage is TRBV12-3 or TRBV12-4 and J usage is TRBJ1-2; unclear D gene. The CDR3 is CASSLSSLGYTF. CDR3 sequence (DNA): TGTGCCAGCAGTTTATCGTCGTTGGGCTACACCTTC.